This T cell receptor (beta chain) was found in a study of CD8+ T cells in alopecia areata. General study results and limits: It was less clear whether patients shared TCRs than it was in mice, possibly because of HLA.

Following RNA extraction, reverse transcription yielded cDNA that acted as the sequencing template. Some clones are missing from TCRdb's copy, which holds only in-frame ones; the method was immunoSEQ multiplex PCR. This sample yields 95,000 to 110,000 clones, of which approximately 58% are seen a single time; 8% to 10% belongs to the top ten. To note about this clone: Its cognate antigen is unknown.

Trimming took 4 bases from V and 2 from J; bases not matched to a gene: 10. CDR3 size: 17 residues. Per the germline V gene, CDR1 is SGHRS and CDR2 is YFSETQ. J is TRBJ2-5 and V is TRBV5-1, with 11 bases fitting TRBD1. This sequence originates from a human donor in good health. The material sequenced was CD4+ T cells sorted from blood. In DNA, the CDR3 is TGCGCCAGCAGCCCCGGGACCGGGACAGGGGGTCAAGAGACCCAGTACTTC. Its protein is CASSPGTGTGGQETQYF.